The 30 T cell receptor beta chains below were found in one sample sequenced in a study of identical twins. MiXCR was run by TCRdb on the 5' RACE reads, yielding one entry per CDR3 protein. The sample has roughly 1,500,000 distinct CDR3 sequences, around 29% seen once. Material: cord blood. These receptor sequences come from a newborn girl in good health.

This chain uses TRBV20-1 with TRBJ1-2; possible D gene TRBD1, 5 bases. The CDR3 loop spans 13 amino acids. V shed 5 bases and J shed 2 bases, with 12 bases lying between them. Germline V gene lookup returns CDR1 DFQATT and CDR2 SNEGSKA (reference sequence). The CDR3 DNA sequence: TGCAGTGCTCCACGGGGCACGAACTATGGCTACACCTTC. Amino acid sequence: CSAPRGTNYGYTF.

This clonotype was counted between two and nine times. The chain joins TRBV27 to TRBJ1-2; TRBD1 agrees at 9 bases. The CDR3 sequence is 14 residues long. Germline trimming cut 6 bases from V and 4 bases from J; bases unmatched to any gene: 6. Germline V CDR1 and CDR2: MNHEY, SMNVEV (reference sequence). The CDR3 DNA reads TGTGCCAGCAGACGGACAGGGGTCTTCTATGGCTACACCTTC. Amino acids: CASRRTGVFYGYTF.

In this sample, this clonotype turned up a few times. This sequence joins TRBV12-3 or TRBV12-4 and TRBJ1-1; D possibly corresponds to TRBD1 (5 bases). V dropped 0 bases and J dropped 4 bases, with 15 bases sitting between them. This CDR3 is 16 amino acids long. The CDR3 reads CASSLAAHRSGTEAFF. CDR3 nucleotide sequence: TGTGCCAGCAGTTTAGCTGCCCACAGGTCAGGCACTGAAGCTTTCTTT.

The chain carries TRBV10-3 and TRBJ2-3; a weak D match, TRBD1 (6 bases). Trimming cost V 0 bases and J 2 bases, with 21 bases left between them. The CDR3 loop spans 19 amino acids. Germline-derived CDR1 and CDR2 are ENHRY and SYGVKD. Here the CDR3 reads CAISESMVMRDTHTDTQYF. The CDR3 nucleotides are TGTGCCATCAGTGAGTCGATGGTAATGAGGGACACTCACACAGATACGCAGTATTTT.

The chain employs TRBV5-1 and TRBJ2-5, with no clear D. The DNA end lines up better with TRBJ2-7; the J call may be wrong. CDR3 size: 14 residues. Germline CDR1 is SGHRS and CDR2 is YFSETQ. The CDR3, as DNA: TGCGCCAGCAGCTTTACGTTTCCTTCCTACGAGCAGTACTTC. This encodes CASSFTFPSYEQYF.

This clonotype was observed a handful of times. The chain links TRBV18 to TRBJ2-7; TRBD1 matches 7 bases. V lost 0 bases to trimming and J lost 2 bases; unmatched junction nucleotides: 1. Germline CDR1 is KGHSH and CDR2 is LQKENI. This CDR3 has 14 residues. CDR3 protein: CASSPPQGAYEQYF. CDR3 DNA: TGTGCCAGCTCACCACCCCAGGGGGCCTACGAGCAGTACTTC.

This chain joins TRBV28 and TRBJ2-1; D possibly corresponds to TRBD2 (6 bases). CDR3 length equals 16 residues. V was clipped by 7 bases and J by 3 bases, with 19 bases between them. Germline assignment: CDR1 MDHEN and CDR2 SYDVKM. CDR3 nucleotide sequence: TGTGCCAGCACCGCCCCTCTGACTAGATTCTACAATGAGCAGTTCTTC. Amino acid sequence: CASTAPLTRFYNEQFF.

The chain carries TRBV6-6 and TRBJ2-5; tentatively, D is TRBD1 (6 bases). Germline V gives CDR1 MNHNY, CDR2 SVGAGI (reference sequence). The V end lost 7 bases, the J end lost 1 base, and 10 bases lay between the germline ends. This CDR3 has 13 residues. The chain's CDR3 is CASNDRFQETQYF. In nucleotides, the CDR3 is TGTGCCAGCAATGACAGGTTCCAAGAGACCCAGTACTTC.

This clonotype was recorded a few times. The chain recombines TRBV27 with TRBJ2-1, with D maybe TRBD2 (6 bases). The CDR3 spans 16 residues. The germline V gene encodes CDR1 MNHEY and CDR2 SMNVEV (reference sequence). The V end lost 5 bases, the J end lost 3 bases, and 17 bases lay between the germline ends. The CDR3: CASSIRTSSYYNEQFF. The CDR3 bases are TGTGCCAGCAGTATTCGAACTAGCTCATACTACAATGAGCAGTTCTTC.

In this sample, this clonotype turned up a few times. V and J are TRBV12-3 or TRBV12-4 and TRBJ2-7; D is perhaps TRBD1 or TRBD2 (5 bases each). The CDR3 is made up of 15 amino acids. V lost 3 bases to trimming and J lost 7 bases, with 19 bases between them. CDR3: CASSLVGRESNEQYF. CDR3 nucleotide sequence: TGTGCCAGCAGTTTGGTGGGCAGGGAGTCCAATGAGCAGTACTTC.

V gene TRBV21-1 combines with J gene TRBJ2-4; the D call in the table, TRBD1, was not verified against the DNA. TRBV21-1 represents a pseudogene. The CDR3 spans 14 residues. CDR3 bases: TGTGCCAGGACAATGACAGGAGCCAAAAACATTCAGTACTTC. Residues: CARTMTGAKNIQYF.

CDR3 protein: CASSLRRLAGAADTQYF. DNA for the CDR3: TGTGCCAGCAGCTTGCGTCGACTAGCGGGAGCCGCAGATACGCAGTATTTT. The chain is built from TRBV5-4 and TRBJ2-3; the match to TRBD2 covers 12 bases. The V segment lost 1 base and the J segment 4 bases; nucleotides outside the gene matches: 7. The CDR3 runs to 17 residues. Germline values: CDR1 SGHNT, CDR2 YYREEE (reference sequence).

The chain links TRBV7-2 to TRBJ2-1, with 10 nucleotides matching TRBD2. The DNA end is more similar to TRBJ2-7, so the J call may be wrong. The CDR3 totals 16 residues. CDR1 and CDR2 (germline): SGHTA, FQGNSA. The CDR3 bases are TGTGCCAGCAGCCCACGGACTAGCGGCTCCTACAATGAGCAGTACTTC. Its protein is CASSPRTSGSYNEQYF.

This clonotype was recorded many times. Here the CDR3 DNA reads TGCAGTGCTAGAGATCGGCTAGCGGGGAGCTACAATGAGCAGTTCTTC. Protein sequence: CSARDRLAGSYNEQFF. The chain links TRBV20-1 to TRBJ2-1; 9 bases agree with TRBD2. Germline CDR1 DFQATT, CDR2 SNEGSKA (reference sequence). The junction had 6 bases not matched to a gene; V was cut back by 0 bases and J by 3 bases. There are 16 residues in the CDR3.

The chain is built from TRBV20-1 and TRBJ2-1; tentative D call: TRBD1 (6 bases). CDR3 length equals 14 residues. CDR1 and CDR2 (germline): DFQATT, SNEGSKA (reference sequence). V was cut by 1 base and J by 5 bases, with 12 bases left in between. CDR3 sequence: CSARVDSGHNEQFF. CDR3 bases: TGCAGTGCTAGAGTGGACAGTGGTCACAATGAGCAGTTCTTC.

The V and J genes are TRBV9 and TRBJ2-3, with D unresolved. The CDR3 is made up of 14 amino acids. V was trimmed by 0 bases and J by 5 bases, leaving 10 bases between them. Germline-derived CDR1 and CDR2 are SGDLS and YYNGEE. Here the CDR3 DNA reads TGTGCCAGCAGCGTAGGTCGGTTGGGAGATACGCAGTATTTT. Protein sequence: CASSVGRLGDTQYF.

This rearrangement joins TRBV12-3 or TRBV12-4 to TRBJ2-1, with D unclear. The CDR3 contains 13 residues. The germline V and J ends were trimmed by 2 bases and 5 bases, with 7 bases remaining between them. The CDR3 region has the DNA TGTGCCAGCAGTTTACAGCTCCACAATGAGCAGTTCTTC. Its protein is CASSLQLHNEQFF.

The chain has TRBV28 and TRBJ2-1; the D is unclear. Trimming took off 5 bases at V and 10 bases at J, with 18 bases between the two ends. Germline CDR1 is MDHEN and CDR2 is SYDVKM. The CDR3 extends over 14 amino acids. CDR3 nucleotide sequence: TGTGCCAGCAGTAAAACTGGCCTATCGTACGAGCAGTTCTTC. The encoded protein is CASSKTGLSYEQFF.

A note on this clonotype: An end of the junction does not agree with germline; a read error may underlie this. The chain couples TRBV15 to TRBJ2-7; 7 bases map to TRBD2. This CDR3 has 14 residues. Germline lookup yields CDR1 LNHNV and CDR2 YYDKDF (reference sequence). CDR3 loop: CTTSRDFGGSVQYF. The CDR3 DNA reads TGTACCACCAGCAGAGATTTTGGCGGGAGTGTCCAGTACTTC. Together with reference TRBV15 and TRBJ2-7, the CDR3 gives the full variable domain: DAMVIQNPRYQVTQFGKPVTLSCSQTLNHNVMYWYQQKSSQAPKLLFHYYDKDFNNEADTPDNFQSRRPNTSFCFLDIRSPGLGDTAMYLCTTSRDFGGSVQYFGPGTRLTVT.

The chain uses TRBV19 and TRBJ1-5; 8 positions match TRBD1. Germline V lookup: CDR1 LNHDA, CDR2 SQIVND (reference sequence). This CDR3 has 17 amino acids. V dropped 5 bases and J dropped 4; count of bases not matched to a gene: 13. This CDR3 is CASSPSGRGLTNQPQHF. The CDR3 DNA reads TGTGCCAGTAGTCCGTCCGGCAGGGGGCTCACGAATCAGCCCCAGCATTTT. The whole variable domain, remainder taken from reference TRBV19 and TRBJ1-5, is DGGITQSPKYLFRKEGQNVTLSCEQNLNHDAMYWYRQDPGQGLRLIYYSQIVNDFQKGDIAEGYSVSREKKESFPLTVTSAQKNPTAFYLCASSPSGRGLTNQPQHFGDGTRLSIL.

A word on this clonotype: This may come from a read error, since a much larger clone is one base off. This chain joins TRBV10-3 and TRBJ1-2; D call uncertain. This CDR3 contains 11 residues. V was shortened by 2 bases and J by 7 bases, with 5 bases between the two germline ends. In germline, CDR1 is ENHRY, CDR2 SYGVKD. DNA for the CDR3: TGTGCCATCAGTGAGCGGTGTGGCTACACCTTC. It codes for CAISERCGYTF.

The chain joins TRBV15 to TRBJ1-4, with no clear D. The germline V and J ends were trimmed by 11 bases and 8 bases, with 9 bases remaining between them. This CDR3 is 10 amino acids long. Per the germline V gene, CDR1 is LNHNV and CDR2 is YYDKDF (reference sequence). The CDR3, as DNA: TGTGCCGCGGGTAGGGAAAAACTGTTTTTT. Translation gives CAAGREKLFF.

CDR3 loop: CASSLVWDSPATNEKLFF. The CDR3 nucleotides are TGTGCCAGCAGCTTAGTATGGGACAGCCCTGCAACTAATGAAAAACTGTTTTTT. The chain carries TRBV7-8 and TRBJ1-4; 7 bases fit TRBD1. Germline V gene sequence: CDR1 SGHVS, CDR2 FQNEAQ. J gave up 0 bases and V 1 base, and 8 bases lay outside the gene matches. The CDR3 is 18 amino acids.

This clonotype was recorded a few times. J is TRBJ2-1 and V is TRBV5-1; D not resolved. Trimming removed 7 bases at V and 5 bases at J, with 10 bases between. This CDR3 has 12 residues. The V gene's germline CDR1 is SGHRS and CDR2 YFSETQ. Here the CDR3 reads CASSGRDNEQFF. The CDR3 region has the DNA TGCGCCAGCTCCGGACGGGACAATGAGCAGTTCTTC.

As to this clonotype: The junction does not match germline at one end; this may be a read error. The chain couples TRBV4-1 to TRBJ2-1; D unclear. Germline CDR1 reads MGHRA; CDR2 reads YSYEKL. This CDR3 comprises 18 residues. CDR3 amino acids: CASSQDSRRVRIDNERFF. The CDR3 DNA reads as TGCGCCAGCAGCCAAGATTCCCGCCGGGTTCGGATCGACAATGAGCGGTTCTTC.

This clonotype was detected only a few times. The V gene is TRBV5-1, the J gene TRBJ2-1; 11 nucleotides align to TRBD2. The CDR3 is made up of 16 amino acids. Looked up from germline, CDR1 is SGHRS and CDR2 is YFSETQ. With V trimmed by 4 bases and J by 8 bases, 11 bases remained unmatched. The CDR3 sequence is CASSIYSLAGVDEQFF. In nucleotides, the CDR3 is TGCGCCAGCAGCATATACTCACTAGCGGGAGTGGATGAGCAGTTCTTC.

This clonotype was counted ten times or more. Its ends do not fully match the called genes, so a read error is possible. J is TRBJ1-2 and V is TRBV2; D gene unclear. CDR3 length: 11 amino acids. Germline CDR1 reads SNHLY; CDR2 reads FYNNEI. CDR3 protein: CASRTVYGYTF. CDR3 coding DNA: TGCGCCAGCAGAACAGTCTATGGCTACACCTTC.

A single count supports this clonotype. V and J are TRBV7-9 and TRBJ1-2; D unresolved. The CDR3 is made up of 13 amino acids. Germline-derived CDR1 and CDR2 are SEHNR and FQNEAQ (reference sequence). Trimming took 5 bases from V and 6 from J, leaving 13 bases between them. The CDR3 sequence is CASSPTKNHGYTF. The CDR3 DNA is TGTGCCAGCAGCCCCACTAAGAACCATGGCTACACCTTC.

J is TRBJ2-1 and V is TRBV14; a possible D gene is TRBD2 (6 bases). Germline V CDR1 and CDR2: SGHDN, FVKESK. This CDR3 region has 16 residues. V dropped 0 bases and J dropped 6 bases, with 15 bases sitting between them. CDR3 protein: CASSQDGGLPVNEQFF. Written as DNA, the CDR3 is TGTGCCAGCAGCCAAGATGGGGGACTCCCGGTCAATGAGCAGTTCTTC.

Only a few counts were recorded for this clonotype. V usage is TRBV5-1 and J usage is TRBJ1-1; weak D call: TRBD1 (5 bases). In germline, CDR1 is SGHRS, CDR2 YFSETQ. The CDR3 totals 15 residues. V was pared by 0 bases and J by 4 bases, with 13 bases between. In nucleotides, the CDR3 is TGCGCCAGCAGCTTGGCGGGGGGTTCGATCACTGAAGCTTTCTTT. Translating gives CASSLAGGSITEAFF.